This entry lists 15 T cell receptor beta chains sequenced from one sample in a study of Ad26.COV2.S vaccination and SARS-CoV-2 variants. Method: immunoSEQ multiplex PCR; TCRdb's copy keeps in-frame clones and lacks some. This table has tens of thousands of clones, 75% to 85% appearing once. Sequencing used peripheral blood, obtained after recovery from COVID-19. All receptors come from a human donor who had recovered from COVID-19.

This chain uses TRBV5-1 with TRBJ2-1; tentatively, D is TRBD1 (5 bases). From germline, CDR1 is SGHRS and CDR2 YFSETQ. The length of the CDR3 is 15 residues. V was trimmed by 4 bases and J by 3 bases, leaving 14 bases between them. CDR3 DNA sequence: TGCGCCAGCAGCCTCGGCAGGGCCAACTACAATGAGCAGTTCTTC. Translated: CASSLGRANYNEQFF.

This clone was observed a handful of times. The chain combines TRBV6-6 with TRBJ1-2; D unclear. Deletions cut 5 bases from V and 8 bases from J, with 9 bases between. This CDR3 comprises 11 residues. From germline, CDR1 is MNHNY and CDR2 SVGAGI (reference sequence). As DNA, the CDR3 is TGTGCCAGCAGTCGTACGGCCGGCTACACCTTC. It specifies CASSRTAGYTF.

The chain links TRBV14 to TRBJ2-7, with no clear D. V gave up 1 base and J gave up 6 bases, with 16 bases separating them. This CDR3 is built from 15 residues. Germline CDR1 SGHDN, CDR2 FVKESK. Here the CDR3 DNA reads TGTGCCAGCAGCCAAGGTCGGCCGATTCGGTGCGAGCAGTACGTC. This sequence encodes CASSQGRPIRCEQYV.

This clone was counted a single time. The chain links TRBV30 to TRBJ1-2; 9 positions agree with TRBD1. The V gene end was trimmed by 3 bases and the J gene end by 7 bases; junction bases not matched to a gene: 6. CDR1 GTSNPN and CDR2 SVGIG come from the germline V gene (reference sequence). The CDR3 is 13 residues long. CDR3 sequence reads: CAWSHGTGSGYTF. Here the CDR3 DNA reads TGTGCCTGGAGCCACGGGACAGGGTCTGGCTACACCTTC.

This clone has just a few counts. The gene calls are TRBV7-8 and TRBJ2-7; D is unclear. Deletions cut 4 bases from V and 2 bases from J, with 15 bases between. In germline, CDR1 is SGHVS, CDR2 FQNEAQ. This CDR3 is built from 15 residues. The CDR3 region is CASSSRRFSAYEQYF. The CDR3 DNA reads as TGTGCCAGCAGCTCCCGGCGCTTCTCCGCCTACGAGCAGTACTTC.

V is TRBV7-9 and J is TRBJ2-1; D perhaps matches TRBD2 (6 bases). The CDR3 consists of 14 residues. Trimming left V 5 bases short and J 10 bases short, with 18 bases between. Germline V CDR1 and CDR2: SEHNR, FQNEAQ (reference sequence). The CDR3 coding sequence is TGTGCCAGCAGCGCCCTAACGGGAGTAGAAGAGCAGTTCTTC. Protein: CASSALTGVEEQFF.

Written as DNA, the CDR3 is TGTGCCAGCAGCTTACAAGGGACAGGAGACGAGCAGTACGTC. This translates into CASSLQGTGDEQYV. The chain is built from TRBV7-9 and TRBJ2-7; 8 bases match TRBD1. V was pared by 2 bases and J by 5 bases, with 5 bases of the junction left unmatched. Germline assignment: CDR1 SEHNR and CDR2 FQNEAQ (reference sequence). The CDR3 sequence is 14 residues long.

The CDR3 loop is CASSSYWPFRGPRAEAFF. CDR3 bases: TGTGCCAGCAGTTCCTACTGGCCCTTCAGGGGCCCCAGGGCTGAAGCTTTCTTT. The chain couples TRBV5-6 to TRBJ1-1; perhaps TRBD1 as D (6 bases). The germline V gene has CDR1 SGHDT and CDR2 YYEEEE. This CDR3 contains 18 residues. Deletions cut 5 bases from V and 6 bases from J, with 29 bases between.

Concerning this clone itself: Here the CDR3 omits its conserved ending phenylalanine or tryptophan, so a read error is the likely source. V gene TRBV10-3 combines with J gene TRBJ1-5; D remains ambiguous. Trimming stripped 3 bases from V and 8 bases from J, with 8 bases between. This CDR3 spans 12 amino acids. CDR1 is ENHRY and CDR2 is SYGVKD in the germline V gene. CDR3 bases: TGTGCCATCAGTGAACCAACAGAGCCCCAGCATCTT. Its protein product is CAISEPTEPQHL.

The chain has TRBV5-1 and TRBJ2-1; D not certain. Trimming took 0 bases from V and 5 from J, leaving 15 bases between them. Per germline, CDR1 SGHRS and CDR2 YFSETQ. CDR3 length: 16 residues. This chain's CDR3 is CASSLVSGSLHNEQFF. In nucleotides, the CDR3 is TGCGCCAGCAGCTTGGTATCTGGCTCCTTACACAATGAGCAGTTCTTC.

The rearrangement uses TRBV5-1 and TRBJ2-3; TRBD2 agrees at 12 bases. The CDR3 sequence is 16 residues long. CDR1 and CDR2 (germline): SGHRS, YFSETQ. J was trimmed by 4 bases and V by 1 base; bases with no gene match: 4. CDR3 in DNA: TGCGCCAGCAGCTTGCTGGCTAGCGGGGGGGCAGATACGCAGTATTTT. Its translation is CASSLLASGGADTQYF. Variable domain in full (rest from reference TRBV5-1 and TRBJ2-3): KAGVTQTPRYLIKTRGQQVTLSCSPISGHRSVSWYQQTPGQGLQFLFEYFSETQRNKGNFPGRFSGRQFSNSRSEMNVSTLELGDSALYLCASSLLASGGADTQYFGPGTRLTVL.

CDR3 sequence: CSVTGHLNTEAFF. The CDR3 DNA reads as TGCAGCGTCACGGGACATCTGAACACTGAAGCTTTCTTT. This rearrangement joins TRBV29-1 to TRBJ1-1; possible D gene TRBD1, 6 bases. This CDR3 is 13 amino acids long. Germline assignment: CDR1 SQVTM and CDR2 ANQGSEA. Trimming stripped 6 bases from V and 0 bases from J, with 11 bases between.

The chain uses TRBV5-5 and TRBJ2-1; a weak D match, TRBD1 (6 bases). The CDR3 covers 12 residues. V was clipped by 4 bases and J by 9 bases, with 11 bases between them. Germline values: CDR1 SGHKS, CDR2 YYEKEE (reference sequence). The CDR3 DNA is TGTGCCAGCAGCCCAGGGGAATCTGAGCAGTTCTTC. Amino acids: CASSPGESEQFF.

The chain uses TRBV19 and TRBJ2-2; the match to TRBD1 covers 7 bases. Germline CDR1 and CDR2: LNHDA and SQIVND (reference sequence). V lost 6 bases, J lost 8 bases, and 18 bases stayed unmatched. The CDR3 consists of 17 residues. CDR3 in amino acids: CASRYFRQGHAMGELFF. CDR3 in DNA: TGTGCCAGTAGATATTTTCGACAGGGTCATGCTATGGGGGAGCTGTTTTTT.

This clone counts as medium-sized (0.01 to 0.1%). CDR3 protein: CATSGTGLSYGYTF. The CDR3 coding sequence is TGTGCCACCTCCGGGACAGGGTTGAGCTATGGCTACACCTTC. The chain carries TRBV28 and TRBJ1-2; 9 nucleotides line up with TRBD1. This CDR3 is 14 amino acids long. After removal of 10 bases from V and 4 bases from J, the junction contained 10 bases not matched to a gene. Per germline, CDR1 MDHEN and CDR2 SYDVKM.